The rows below give T cell receptor beta chains drawn from one sample of a study of beta chain features in type 1 diabetes. Only in-frame clones appear in the TCRdb table, and some are missing; sequencing was by immunoSEQ multiplex PCR. The sample holds around 500,000 clones, about an eighth seen once. The specimen sequenced was naive CD4+ T cells from blood. The receptors were gathered from a woman aged 18-30 years in good health. The CDR3 runs from the conserved cysteine through the conserved F or W. D genes are given only for firm matches. The size entry is marked missing in some rows and otherwise reads once, few, many or a size class.

D gene,clone size,V gene,J gene,CDR3 protein,CDR3 DNA
.,few,TRBV5-4,TRBJ1-5,CASSYNNQPQHF,TGTGCCAGCAGCTATAACAATCAGCCCCAGCATTTT
TRBD1,few,TRBV29-1,TRBJ1-1,CSVAGTGLGGTEAFF,TGCAGCGTTGCTGGGACAGGACTAGGAGGGACTGAAGCTTTCTTT
TRBD2,.,TRBV7-9,TRBJ2-7,CASSFGLAGDYEQYF,TGTGCCAGCAGCTTTGGACTAGCGGGGGACTACGAGCAGTACTTC
.,.,TRBV4-3,TRBJ1-2,CASSQDSGYTF,TGCGCCAGCAGCCAAGATAGTGGCTACACCTTC
TRBD2,.,TRBV4-2,TRBJ2-1,CASSQGLAGAYNEQFF,TGTGCCAGCAGCCAAGGGCTAGCGGGAGCCTACAATGAGCAGTTCTTC
.,.,TRBV7-2,TRBJ2-1,CASSLDERGPYNEQFF,TGTGCCAGCAGCTTAGATGAGAGGGGCCCCTACAATGAGCAGTTCTTC
.,few,TRBV7-3,TRBJ2-3,CASGSSNTDTQYF,TGTGCCAGCGGGAGTTCAAACACAGATACGCAGTATTTT
.,few,TRBV7-2,TRBJ2-1,CASRQGQSSYNEQFF,TGTGCCAGCAGGCAGGGGCAAAGCTCCTACAATGAGCAGTTCTTC
.,few,TRBV7-3,TRBJ2-7,CASSPHGGSGAYEQYF,TGTGCCAGCAGCCCTCATGGGGGTAGCGGAGCATACGAGCAGTACTTC
TRBD1,many,TRBV10-3,TRBJ2-5,CAISELQGPETQYF,TGTGCCATCAGTGAGTTACAGGGGCCGGAGACCCAGTACTTC
.,.,TRBV7-6,TRBJ2-7,CASSSTGYSYEQYF,TGTGCCAGCAGTTCCACAGGGTATTCCTACGAGCAGTACTTC
TRBD2,few,TRBV28,TRBJ2-1,CALMETSGNEQFF,TGTGCCCTCATGGAGACTAGCGGGAATGAGCAGTTCTTC
.,.,TRBV15,TRBJ2-1,CATSRDSPGNEQFF,TGTGCCACCAGCAGAGATTCCCCGGGCAATGAGCAGTTCTTC
.,.,TRBV6-4,TRBJ2-1,CASSARGGVAYNEQFF,TGTGCCAGCAGTGCGCGAGGAGGGGTGGCCTACAATGAGCAGTTCTTC
.,few,TRBV5-1,TRBJ2-1,CASSWPGDNEQFF,TGCGCCAGCAGTTGGCCGGGAGACAATGAGCAGTTCTTC
TRBD2,many,TRBV30,TRBJ2-5,CAWSKRGRETQYF,TGTGCCTGGAGTAAGCGGGGTAGGGAGACCCAGTACTTC
.,few,TRBV29-1,TRBJ1-1,CSVRFSMNTEAFF,TGCAGCGTGAGGTTTTCAATGAACACTGAAGCTTTCTTT
.,few,TRBV4-2,TRBJ1-5,CASSQELDSPLPQHF,TGTGCCAGCAGCCAAGAATTGGACAGCCCTCTTCCCCAGCATTTT
.,.,TRBV29-1,TRBJ1-1,CSVAPRGAYTEAFF,TGCAGCGTTGCCCCTCGCGGGGCTTACACTGAAGCTTTCTTT
TRBD2,few,TRBV19,TRBJ2-5,CASSSATSGKETQYF,TGTGCCAGTAGTTCCGCGACTAGCGGGAAAGAGACCCAGTACTTC
.,few,TRBV18,TRBJ2-5,CASSPWRKETQYF,TGTGCCAGCTCACCTTGGCGGAAAGAGACCCAGTACTTC